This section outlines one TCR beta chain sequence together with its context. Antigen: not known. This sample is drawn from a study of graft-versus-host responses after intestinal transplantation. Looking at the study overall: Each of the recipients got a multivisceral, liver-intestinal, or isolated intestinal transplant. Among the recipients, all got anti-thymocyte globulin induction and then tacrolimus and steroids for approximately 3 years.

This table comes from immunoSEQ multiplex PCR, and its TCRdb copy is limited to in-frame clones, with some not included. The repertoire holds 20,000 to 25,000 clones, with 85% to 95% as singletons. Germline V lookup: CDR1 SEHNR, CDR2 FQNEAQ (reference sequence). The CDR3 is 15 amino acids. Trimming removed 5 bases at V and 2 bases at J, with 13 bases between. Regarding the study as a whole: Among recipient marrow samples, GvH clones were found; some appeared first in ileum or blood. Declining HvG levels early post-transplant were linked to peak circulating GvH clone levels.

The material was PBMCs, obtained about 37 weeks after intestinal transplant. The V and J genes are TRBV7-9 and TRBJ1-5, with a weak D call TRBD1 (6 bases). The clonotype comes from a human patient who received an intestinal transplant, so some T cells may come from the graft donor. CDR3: CASSDTGFGNQPQHF. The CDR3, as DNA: TGTGCCAGCAGCGACACAGGGTTCGGCAATCAGCCCCAGCATTTT.